Listed below are T cell receptor beta chains from one sample, sequenced in a study of blood T cells in healthy people across ages. From the 5' RACE reads, TCRdb called clonotypes with MiXCR, one entry per CDR3 protein. The sample has 550,000 to 600,000 distinct CDR3 sequences, roughly a quarter seen once. Input material: blood. The receptors were gathered from a woman between 65 and 79 years old in good health. Each CDR3 is given with its conserved first and last residue. The D gene is left open where the match is weak. Rows give clone size only sometimes, using once, few, many, or a class for an expanded clone.

v_call	clone_size	j_call	d_call	cdr3_aa	cdr3_nt
TRBV18	few	TRBJ2-7	.	CASSTTAAASYEQYF	TGTGCCAGCTCAACCACGGCCGCAGCCTCCTACGAGCAGTACTTC
TRBV6-5	.	TRBJ2-1	TRBD1	CASSYDRGLEQFF	TGTGCCAGCAGTTACGACAGGGGTCTTGAGCAGTTCTTC
TRBV29-1	many	TRBJ2-7	TRBD1	CSVTGVSPYEQYF	TGCAGCGTTACAGGGGTATCCCCCTACGAGCAGTACTTC
TRBV7-9	few	TRBJ1-2	.	CASTNERQNYGYTF	TGTGCCAGCACGAACGAGCGACAGAACTATGGCTACACCTTC
TRBV12-3/TRBV12-4	.	TRBJ2-3	.	CASSPSMTDTQYF	TGTGCCAGCAGCCCATCAATGACAGATACGCAGTATTTT
TRBV7-9	.	TRBJ1-6	.	CASSPPGVSGNSPLHF	TGTGCCAGCAGCCCCCCGGGGGTTTCCGGTAATTCACCCCTCCACTTT
TRBV6-5	.	TRBJ2-1	.	CASSSSGAETEQFF	TGTGCCAGCAGTTCGTCAGGGGCCGAGACTGAGCAGTTCTTC
TRBV20-1	.	TRBJ2-4	.	CSAGRPGQIAKNIQYF	TGCAGTGCCGGCCGCCCGGGACAAATAGCCAAAAACATTCAGTACTTC
TRBV20-1	few	TRBJ2-5	.	CSAGLLMGETQYF	TGCAGTGCCGGACTCTTGATGGGAGAGACCCAGTACTTC
TRBV11-3	few	TRBJ2-4	.	CASSFIADSRRDIQYF	TGTGCCAGCAGCTTCATCGCCGACTCTCGAAGGGACATTCAGTACTTC
TRBV20-1	.	TRBJ2-7	.	CSAREMLYEQYF	TGCAGTGCTAGAGAGATGTTGTACGAGCAGTACTTC
TRBV20-1	few	TRBJ1-3	.	CSANRDRNGNTIYF	TGCAGTGCTAACCGTGACAGAAATGGAAACACCATATATTTT
TRBV9	few	TRBJ2-1	.	CASSVTRIPSYNEQFF	TGTGCCAGCAGCGTTACACGGATCCCCTCCTACAATGAGCAGTTCTTC
TRBV12-3/TRBV12-4	once	TRBJ2-5	.	CASSLRIGRRLYF	TGTGCCAGCAGTTTAAGGATCGGACGACGCCTGTACTTC
TRBV6-6	.	TRBJ1-2	.	CASRPPGRGTFYGYTF	TGTGCCAGCAGACCCCCAGGACGAGGAACCTTCTATGGCTACACCTTC
TRBV5-1	few	TRBJ1-1	.	CASWLVPESNTEAFF	TGCGCCAGCTGGCTTGTTCCCGAGTCGAACACTGAAGCTTTCTTT
TRBV29-1	.	TRBJ2-1	.	CSARDSKYNEQFF	TGCAGCGCTCGGGACTCAAAATACAATGAGCAGTTCTTC
TRBV5-1	few	TRBJ2-1	.	CASSLVGLDEQFF	TGCGCCAGCAGCTTGGTGGGCCTAGATGAGCAGTTCTTC
TRBV28	many	TRBJ2-7	.	CASGLGFEQYF	TGTGCCAGCGGGCTGGGGTTCGAGCAGTACTTC
TRBV5-1	once	TRBJ2-5	TRBD2	CASSLASGRETQYF	TGCGCCAGCAGCTTGGCTAGCGGCCGAGAGACCCAGTACTTC
TRBV6-5	few	TRBJ1-2	.	CASSYDWDSDGYTF	TGTGCCAGCAGTTACGACTGGGACTCCGATGGCTACACCTTC
TRBV12-3/TRBV12-4	.	TRBJ2-7	TRBD1	CASSFLGTDSYEQYF	TGTGCCAGCAGTTTTCTAGGGACAGACTCCTACGAGCAGTACTTC
TRBV5-1	.	TRBJ2-1	.	CASRNGPTTEQFF	TGCGCCAGCAGAAATGGCCCTACAACTGAGCAGTTCTTC
TRBV3-1	.	TRBJ1-3	.	CASSPDGHSGNTIYF	TGTGCCAGCAGCCCGGACGGCCACTCTGGAAACACCATATATTTT
TRBV3-1	.	TRBJ2-7	.	CASSQVGGFSYGQYF	TGTGCCAGCAGCCAAGTTGGAGGGTTCTCCTACGGGCAGTACTTC
TRBV3-1	few	TRBJ2-1	.	CASSQGQGNEQFF	TGTGCCAGCAGCCAAGGGCAGGGCAATGAGCAGTTCTTC
TRBV7-8	few	TRBJ1-4	TRBD1	CASSLPGQGEKLFF	TGTGCCAGCAGCTTACCGGGACAGGGAGAAAAACTGTTTTTT
TRBV6-1	.	TRBJ1-5	TRBD1	CASSGQGASQPQHF	TGTGCCAGCTCGGGACAGGGGGCGAGTCAGCCCCAGCATTTT
TRBV28	.	TRBJ1-2	.	CASTRNYGYTF	TGTGCCAGCACCCGCAACTATGGCTACACCTTC
TRBV7-2	.	TRBJ2-1	TRBD2	CASSFPAGLRNEQFF	TGTGCCAGCAGCTTCCCAGCGGGATTGAGAAATGAGCAGTTCTTC
TRBV20-1	.	TRBJ2-1	TRBD2	CSAPLPGGAYNEQFF	TGCAGTGCTCCCCTCCCGGGGGGTGCCTACAATGAGCAGTTCTTC
TRBV5-1	few	TRBJ2-5	.	CASGRGEQTQYF	TGCGCCAGCGGGCGCGGGGAACAGACCCAGTACTTC
TRBV12-3/TRBV12-4	many	TRBJ1-5	.	CASSDRPNQPQHF	TGTGCCAGCAGTGACAGGCCGAATCAGCCCCAGCATTTT
TRBV20-1	.	TRBJ2-7	.	CSAGSRGRGHEQYF	TGCAGTGCTGGCAGCCGAGGGCGAGGGCACGAGCAGTACTTC
TRBV28	few	TRBJ2-7	.	CASSVRDEQYF	TGTGCCAGCAGTGTCAGGGACGAGCAGTACTTC
TRBV5-5	.	TRBJ2-7	.	CASSIGGRNEQYF	TGTGCCAGCAGCATAGGGGGAAGGAACGAGCAGTACTTC
TRBV7-8	few	TRBJ2-5	.	CASKPSRDPPTQYF	TGTGCCAGCAAACCATCTAGGGATCCCCCAACCCAGTACTTC
TRBV10-3	few	TRBJ1-1	TRBD1	CAIRGSTGEAFF	TGTGCCATCAGGGGGTCGACAGGGGAAGCTTTCTTT
TRBV6-5	.	TRBJ2-2	TRBD2	CASSYYSGRNTGELFF	TGTGCCAGCAGTTACTACAGCGGGAGGAACACCGGGGAGCTGTTTTTT
TRBV2	.	TRBJ2-3	.	CASSLLPHPQYF	TGTGCCAGCAGCCTGCTCCCGCATCCGCAGTATTTT
TRBV5-1	.	TRBJ1-4	.	CASSWGAGANEKLFF	TGCGCCAGCAGCTGGGGGGCGGGGGCGAATGAAAAACTGTTTTTT
TRBV10-3	.	TRBJ2-7	.	CAISESTAYEQYF	TGTGCCATCAGTGAGTCGACGGCCTACGAGCAGTACTTC
TRBV20-1	.	TRBJ2-5	.	CSAPGPGGAQETQYF	TGCAGTGCTCCGGGGCCGGGCGGGGCTCAAGAGACCCAGTACTTC
TRBV20-1	few	TRBJ2-7	TRBD1	CSAPLTGVYEQYF	TGCAGTGCTCCTCTTACAGGGGTCTACGAGCAGTACTTC
TRBV20-1	.	TRBJ1-2	.	CSARGQTYGYTF	TGCAGTGCTCGCGGACAGACTTATGGCTACACCTTC
TRBV5-6	many	TRBJ2-3	.	CASSRVVGGTDTQYF	TGTGCCAGCAGCAGGGTCGTAGGGGGGACAGATACGCAGTATTTT
TRBV18	few	TRBJ2-5	.	CASSSGTGSGETQYF	TGTGCCAGCTCATCAGGAACAGGGTCGGGGGAGACCCAGTACTTC
TRBV29-1	.	TRBJ2-7	.	CSVQVGRGSYEQYF	TGCAGCGTGCAGGTTGGCCGGGGGTCCTACGAGCAGTACTTC
TRBV12-3/TRBV12-4	.	TRBJ1-4	TRBD1	CASTQGQGREKLFF	TGTGCCAGCACCCAGGGACAGGGGAGGGAAAAACTGTTTTTT
TRBV20-1	few	TRBJ1-4	.	CSARVLRGGLSTNEKLFF	TGCAGTGCTAGAGTTCTTCGGGGGGGGCTCTCAACTAATGAAAAACTGTTTTTT
TRBV19	few	TRBJ2-7	.	CASSTQRVGLGYEQYF	TGTGCCAGTAGTACGCAACGGGTTGGACTCGGCTACGAGCAGTACTTC
TRBV6-2/TRBV6-3	few	TRBJ2-7	.	CASRPGNWGNEQYF	TGTGCCAGCAGACCCGGCAACTGGGGGAACGAGCAGTACTTC
TRBV20-1	few	TRBJ2-7	.	CSASWQGGEQYF	TGCAGTGCTAGTTGGCAGGGCGGCGAGCAGTACTTC
TRBV28	.	TRBJ2-4	.	CASTDWAPATKNIQYF	TGTGCCAGCACAGACTGGGCCCCAGCTACAAAAAACATTCAGTACTTC
TRBV14	few	TRBJ1-3	.	CASSSGSAGNTIYF	TGTGCCAGCAGTTCCGGATCGGCTGGAAACACCATATATTTT
TRBV29-1	.	TRBJ2-5	TRBD2	CSVRGLARETQYF	TGCAGCGTAAGGGGACTAGCAAGAGAGACCCAGTACTTC
TRBV6-5	.	TRBJ1-1	.	CASSYTGANTEAFF	TGTGCCAGCAGTTATACAGGAGCGAACACTGAAGCTTTCTTT
TRBV7-2	few	TRBJ2-3	.	CASSLVGDSTQYF	TGTGCCAGCAGCTTAGTGGGCGATAGTACGCAGTATTTT
TRBV7-9	.	TRBJ1-4	.	CASSAIGATNEKLFF	TGTGCCAGCAGCGCCATAGGAGCAACTAATGAAAAACTGTTTTTT
TRBV2	.	TRBJ2-7	.	CASSEGLLWQGYEQYF	TGTGCCAGCAGTGAAGGTCTGCTATGGCAGGGCTACGAGCAGTACTTC